These 9 T cell receptor beta chains were sequenced from one sample in a study of control samples from healthy donors and cancer patients. Libraries were prepared by immunoSEQ multiplex PCR; TCRdb keeps only in-frame clonotypes and omits some of them. The sample yields 130,000 or so clones, 80% to 95% seen once. The sequenced material came from blood. Receptor source: a man in his forties in good health.

This chain connects TRBV20-1 to TRBJ2-1; 9 bases match TRBD2. V was pared by 3 bases and J by 8 bases, with 8 bases of the junction left unmatched. The CDR3 has 14 residues. Per germline, CDR1 DFQATT and CDR2 SNEGSKA (reference sequence). CDR3 sequence (DNA): TGCAGTGCTAGTCTAGCGGGGCCTTTGGATGAGCAGTTCTTC. This sequence encodes CSASLAGPLDEQFF.

V gene TRBV11-3 combines with J gene TRBJ1-1; D not certain. The CDR3 length is 11 residues. V shed 5 bases and J shed 1 base, with 2 bases lying between them. Per the germline V gene, CDR1 is SGHNT and CDR2 is YENEEA. Here the CDR3 reads CASSPNTEAFF. CDR3 coding DNA: TGTGCCAGCAGCCCGAACACTGAAGCTTTCTTT.

In its sample, this clone was seen a few times. The CDR3 here is CASSLGSGNTEAFF. The CDR3 nucleotides read TGTGCCAGCAGCTTGGGTTCAGGCAACACTGAAGCTTTCTTT. V is TRBV5-4 and J is TRBJ1-1; D unclear. This CDR3 spans 14 amino acids. CDR1 SGHNT and CDR2 YYREEE come from the germline V gene (reference sequence). Between the trimmed V and J ends, which lost 0 bases and 2 bases, there was a span of 8 bases.

This chain uses TRBV7-8 with TRBJ1-2, with D tentatively TRBD1 (5 bases). The V end was cut by 5 bases, the J end by 4 bases, with 17 bases between. Germline CDR1 SGHVS, CDR2 FQNEAQ. There are 15 residues in the CDR3. CDR3 DNA: TGTGCCAGCAGCCTCCGGGGGAGAGGAGGCTATGGCTACACCTTC. Its protein is CASSLRGRGGYGYTF.

This chain joins TRBV29-1 and TRBJ2-2; 9 bases map to TRBD1. The CDR3 extends over 12 amino acids. The germline CDR1 and CDR2 sequences are SQVTM and ANQGSEA. J was trimmed by 9 bases and V by 6 bases; bases with no gene match: 5. For the CDR3, the DNA is TGCAGCGTCAATACAGGGGGCCGGGAGCTGTTTTTT. It is translated as CSVNTGGRELFF.

CDR3 sequence (DNA): TGTGCCTGGAGTGTATTCTCTGGGGCCAACGTCCTGACTTTC. This codes for CAWSVFSGANVLTF. The V call is TRBV30, the J call TRBJ2-6; D call uncertain. Germline assignment: CDR1 GTSNPN and CDR2 SVGIG (reference sequence). The CDR3 has 14 amino acids. V lost 0 bases and J 0 bases, leaving 3 bases between the germline ends.

The gene calls are TRBV29-1 and TRBJ1-2; 8 nucleotides match TRBD1. Germline assignment: CDR1 SQVTM and CDR2 ANQGSEA. The trim removed 7 bases at V and 8 bases at J, leaving 12 bases unmatched. This CDR3 is 13 amino acids long. CDR3 coding DNA: TGCAGCGGAGAGACAGGGGAGGAAGAAGGCTACACCTTC. Translated: CSGETGEEEGYTF. The full variable domain, completed using reference TRBV29-1 and TRBJ1-2, is SAVISQKPSRDICQRGTSLTIQCQVDSQVTMMFWYRQQPGQSLTLIATANQGSEATYESGFVIDKFPISRPNLTFSTLTVSNMSPEDSSIYLCSGETGEEEGYTFGSGTRLTVV.

The chain joins TRBV6-2 or TRBV6-3 to TRBJ2-7, with a possible D match to TRBD2 (6 bases). The CDR3 sequence is 13 residues long. CDR1 is MNHEY and CDR2 is SVGEGT in the germline V gene. Trimming cost V 5 bases and J 6 bases, with 14 bases left between them. CDR3 sequence (DNA): TGTGCCAGCAGTGAGGGACTGCGACGCGAGCAGTACTTC. Its translation: CASSEGLRREQYF.

This clone was detected only once. The V and J genes are TRBV7-9 and TRBJ2-1, with 10 bases that match TRBD2. Germline V lookup: CDR1 SEHNR, CDR2 FQNEAQ (reference sequence). The CDR3 totals 15 residues. V was pared by 2 bases and J by 8 bases, with 6 bases of the junction left unmatched. DNA of the CDR3: TGTGCCAGCAGCTTATACCCTAGCGGGGGTGATGAGCAGTTCTTC. Translating gives CASSLYPSGGDEQFF.